The rows below give T cell receptor beta chains drawn from one sample of a study of blood T cell repertoires in COVID-19. TCRdb's table, derived via immunoSEQ multiplex PCR, lists solely in-frame clones and lacks some. Found here are tens of thousands of clones, approximately 91% of them singletons; the top ten hold roughly 8.4%. The source material was peripheral blood. These receptors all stem from a man aged 60-69 years with active COVID-19. CDR3s include the opening cysteine and the closing phenylalanine or tryptophan. The D gene is left open where the match is weak. For some rows the clone size is stated as once, few or many, or as a class when expanded; others skip it.

DNA: TGTGCCGGGGTGGGGAGGGGACCCGATGAGCAGTTCTTC
CDR3: CAGVGRGPDEQFF
D: TRBD2
V: TRBV30
J: TRBJ2-1
size: NA

DNA: TGCGCCAGCAGCTTGTCGGGGGATTGGACAGATACGCAGTATTTT
CDR3: CASSLSGDWTDTQYF
D: NA
V: TRBV5-1
J: TRBJ2-3
size: NA

DNA: TGTGCCAGCAGCGTAGCTACCAGGACAGGGGTTCGGGAGACCCAGTACTTC
CDR3: CASSVATRTGVRETQYF
D: TRBD1
V: TRBV9
J: TRBJ2-5
size: NA

DNA: TGTGCCAGCAGCCATCCTGGACGGACAGACAACACTGAAGCTTTCTTT
CDR3: CASSHPGRTDNTEAFF
D: NA
V: TRBV5-5
J: TRBJ1-1
size: NA

DNA: TGTGCCAGCTCAAACGACACTCGGGGGGCGTACGAGCAGTACTTC
CDR3: CASSNDTRGAYEQYF
D: NA
V: TRBV18
J: TRBJ2-7
size: NA

DNA: TGTGCCACCAGTGATTCCGGGACAGGGCTCGAGACCCAGTACTTC
CDR3: CATSDSGTGLETQYF
D: TRBD1
V: TRBV24-1
J: TRBJ2-5
size: once

DNA: TGCGCCAGCAGCTTGCCGCAGACAGGGGGCTACGAGCAGTACTTC
CDR3: CASSLPQTGGYEQYF
D: TRBD1
V: TRBV5-1
J: TRBJ2-7
size: NA

DNA: TGTGCCAGTAGTAACCAGGGGGTGAACACTGAAGCTTTCTTT
CDR3: CASSNQGVNTEAFF
D: TRBD1
V: TRBV19
J: TRBJ1-1
size: NA

DNA: TGTGCCAGCAGTCCTTCCTACGAGCAGTACTTC
CDR3: CASSPSYEQYF
D: NA
V: TRBV25-1
J: TRBJ2-7
size: NA

DNA: TGTGCCAGCAGTTCAGGCGAGCAGTACTTC
CDR3: CASSSGEQYF
D: NA
V: TRBV6-2/TRBV6-3
J: TRBJ2-7
size: NA

DNA: TGTGCCAGCAGCCAAGAAGGGACAGGGATTGGGGGACAAGAGACCCAGTACTTC
CDR3: CASSQEGTGIGGQETQYF
D: TRBD1
V: TRBV4-2
J: TRBJ2-5
size: NA

DNA: TGTGCCAGCAGCTCTACTGGACAGGAAAATTCACCCCTCCACTTT
CDR3: CASSSTGQENSPLHF
D: TRBD1
V: TRBV11-2
J: TRBJ1-6
size: NA

DNA: TGTGCCAGCAGTTTAGTGAGGGACAGGGGACACGAGCAGTACTTC
CDR3: CASSLVRDRGHEQYF
D: TRBD1
V: TRBV27
J: TRBJ2-7
size: NA

DNA: TGCGCCAGCAGTGATATAGCCGCAGATACGCAGTATTTT
CDR3: CASSDIAADTQYF
D: NA
V: TRBV10-1
J: TRBJ2-3
size: few